Here is one T cell receptor beta chain with its context. Only in-frame clones appear in the TCRdb table, and some are missing; sequencing was by immunoSEQ multiplex PCR. The sample lists around 500,000 clones, 88% occurring once. The sample is drawn from a study of blood T cell repertoires in COVID-19. The germline V and J ends were trimmed by 7 bases and 7 bases, with 16 bases remaining between them. This CDR3 comprises 13 residues. CDR1 MDHEN and CDR2 SYDVKM come from the germline V gene. The chain carries TRBV28 and TRBJ1-2, with D perhaps matching TRBD1 (5 bases). Source material: PBMCs or T cells enriched from blood (not recorded which). The TCR originated in a woman aged 55 to 70 who had recovered from COVID-19. This CDR3 is CASTLGGDRGYTF. The CDR3 coding sequence is TGTGCCAGCACCCTAGGAGGGGATCGTGGCTACACCTTC.